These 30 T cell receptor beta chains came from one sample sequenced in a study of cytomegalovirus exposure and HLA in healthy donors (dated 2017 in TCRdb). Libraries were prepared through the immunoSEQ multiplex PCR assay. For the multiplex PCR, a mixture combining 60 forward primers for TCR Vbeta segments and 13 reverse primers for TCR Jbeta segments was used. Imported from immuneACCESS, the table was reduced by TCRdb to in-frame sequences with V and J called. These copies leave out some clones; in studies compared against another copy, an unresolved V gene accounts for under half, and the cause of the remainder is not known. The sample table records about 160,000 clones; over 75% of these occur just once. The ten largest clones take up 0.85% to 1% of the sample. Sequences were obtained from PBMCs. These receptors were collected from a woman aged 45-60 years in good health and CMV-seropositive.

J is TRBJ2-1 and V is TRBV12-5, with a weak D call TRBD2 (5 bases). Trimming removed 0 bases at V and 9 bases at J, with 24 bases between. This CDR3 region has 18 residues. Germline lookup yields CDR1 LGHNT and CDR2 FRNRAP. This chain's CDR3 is CASGLVGRLAQPSSEQFF. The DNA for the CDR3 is TGTGCTAGTGGTTTGGTAGGTAGGCTAGCCCAACCTTCCAGTGAGCAGTTCTTC.

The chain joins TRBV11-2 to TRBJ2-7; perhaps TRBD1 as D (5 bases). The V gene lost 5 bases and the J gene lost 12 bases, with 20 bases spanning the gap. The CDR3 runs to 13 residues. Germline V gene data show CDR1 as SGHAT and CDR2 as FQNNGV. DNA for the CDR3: TGTGCCAGCAGCGAAACAGGATTGGCTCCCCCGTACTTC. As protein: CASSETGLAPPYF.

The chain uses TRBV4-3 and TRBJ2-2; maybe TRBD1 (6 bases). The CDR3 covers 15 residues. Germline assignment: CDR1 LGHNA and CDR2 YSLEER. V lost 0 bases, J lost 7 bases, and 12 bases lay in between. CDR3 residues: CASSQEFRGIGELFF. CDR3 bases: TGCGCCAGCAGCCAAGAATTCAGGGGCATCGGGGAGCTGTTTTTT.

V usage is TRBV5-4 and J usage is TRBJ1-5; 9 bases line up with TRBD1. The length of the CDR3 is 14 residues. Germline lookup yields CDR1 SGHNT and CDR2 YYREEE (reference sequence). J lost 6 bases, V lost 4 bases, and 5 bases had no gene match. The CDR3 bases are TGTGCCAGCAGCCCCGGGACAGGGAGTCAGCCCCAGCATTTT. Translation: CASSPGTGSQPQHF.

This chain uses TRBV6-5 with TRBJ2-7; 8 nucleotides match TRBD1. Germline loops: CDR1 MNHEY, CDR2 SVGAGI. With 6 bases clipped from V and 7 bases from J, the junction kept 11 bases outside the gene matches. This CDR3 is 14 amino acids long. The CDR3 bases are TGTGCCAGCAGCTGGGACAGGCGGAATCAGGAGCAGTACTTC. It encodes CASSWDRRNQEQYF.

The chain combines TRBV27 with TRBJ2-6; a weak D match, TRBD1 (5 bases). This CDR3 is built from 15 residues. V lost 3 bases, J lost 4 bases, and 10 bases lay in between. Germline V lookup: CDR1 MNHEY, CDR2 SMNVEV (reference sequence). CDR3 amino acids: CASSFWGPGANVLTF. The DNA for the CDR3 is TGTGCCAGCAGTTTCTGGGGCCCCGGGGCCAACGTCCTGACTTTC.

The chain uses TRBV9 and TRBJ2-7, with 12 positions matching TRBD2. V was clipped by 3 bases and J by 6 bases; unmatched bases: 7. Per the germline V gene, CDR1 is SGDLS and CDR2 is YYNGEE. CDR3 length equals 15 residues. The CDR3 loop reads CASSGMGLAGVEQYF. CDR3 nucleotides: TGTGCCAGCAGCGGAATGGGACTAGCGGGCGTCGAGCAGTACTTC. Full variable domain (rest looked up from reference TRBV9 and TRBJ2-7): DSGVTQTPKHLITATGQRVTLRCSPRSGDLSVYWYQQSLDQGLQFLIQYYNGEERAKGNILERFSAQQFPDLHSELNLSSLELGDSALYFCASSGMGLAGVEQYFGPGTRLTVT.

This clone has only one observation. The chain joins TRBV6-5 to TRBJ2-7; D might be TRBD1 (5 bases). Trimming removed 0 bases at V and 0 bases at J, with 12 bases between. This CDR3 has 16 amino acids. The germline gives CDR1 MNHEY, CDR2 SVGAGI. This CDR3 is CASSYSNERGSYEQYF. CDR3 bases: TGTGCCAGCAGTTACTCGAATGAAAGGGGCTCCTACGAGCAGTACTTC.

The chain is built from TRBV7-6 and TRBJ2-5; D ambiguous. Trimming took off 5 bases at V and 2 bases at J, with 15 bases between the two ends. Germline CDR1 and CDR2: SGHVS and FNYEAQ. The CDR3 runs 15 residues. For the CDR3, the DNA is TGTGCCAGCAGCCATCGCTATTCTAAACAAGAGACCCAGTACTTC. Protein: CASSHRYSKQETQYF. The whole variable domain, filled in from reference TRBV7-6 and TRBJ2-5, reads GAGVSQSPRYKVTKRGQDVALRCDPISGHVSLYWYRQALGQGPEFLTYFNYEAQQDKSGLPNDRFSAERPEGSISTLTIQRTEQRDSAMYRCASSHRYSKQETQYFGPGTRLLVL.

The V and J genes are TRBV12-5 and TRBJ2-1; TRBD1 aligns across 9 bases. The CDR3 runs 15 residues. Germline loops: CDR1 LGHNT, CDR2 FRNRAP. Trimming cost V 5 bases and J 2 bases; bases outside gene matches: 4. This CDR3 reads CASGTQGATYNEQFF. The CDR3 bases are TGTGCTAGTGGTACACAGGGGGCCACCTACAATGAGCAGTTCTTC. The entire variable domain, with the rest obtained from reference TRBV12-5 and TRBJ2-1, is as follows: DARVTQTPRHKVTEMGQEVTMRCQPILGHNTVFWYRQTMMQGLELLAYFRNRAPLDDSGMPKDRFSAEMPDATLATLKIQPSEPRDSAVYFCASGTQGATYNEQFFGPGTRLTVL.

CDR3 region: CASSEGRTGLKNEQFF. For the CDR3, the DNA is TGCGCCAGCAGTGAGGGTAGGACAGGCCTAAAGAATGAGCAGTTCTTC. This chain connects TRBV10-2 to TRBJ2-1; the match to TRBD1 covers 7 bases. Germline V lookup: CDR1 WSHSY, CDR2 SAAADI. The CDR3 is 16 amino acids. J lost 7 bases, V lost 2 bases, and 11 bases had no gene match.

In DNA, the CDR3 is TGTGCCAGCAGCGGAGAAGCGGGAGTGGGAGATACGCAGTATTTT. Its translation is CASSGEAGVGDTQYF. The chain carries TRBV9 and TRBJ2-3; the match to TRBD2 covers 8 bases. CDR3 length equals 15 residues. Per the germline V gene, CDR1 is SGDLS and CDR2 is YYNGEE. Trimming cost V 3 bases and J 5 bases; bases outside gene matches: 8.

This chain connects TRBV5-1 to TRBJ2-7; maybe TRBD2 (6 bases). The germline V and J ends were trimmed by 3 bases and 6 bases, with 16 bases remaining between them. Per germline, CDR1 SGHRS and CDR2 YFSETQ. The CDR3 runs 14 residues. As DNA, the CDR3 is TGCGCCAGCAGCTATACGCCTGGGACTGGCGAGCAGTACTTC. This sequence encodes CASSYTPGTGEQYF. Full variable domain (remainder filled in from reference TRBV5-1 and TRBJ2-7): KAGVTQTPRYLIKTRGQQVTLSCSPISGHRSVSWYQQTPGQGLQFLFEYFSETQRNKGNFPGRFSGRQFSNSRSEMNVSTLELGDSALYLCASSYTPGTGEQYFGPGTRLTVT.

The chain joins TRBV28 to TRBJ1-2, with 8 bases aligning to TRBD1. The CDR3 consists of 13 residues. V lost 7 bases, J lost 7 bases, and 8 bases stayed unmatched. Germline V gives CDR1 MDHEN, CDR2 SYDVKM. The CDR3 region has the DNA TGTGCCAGCAATTCCGGGACAGGCTTTGGCTACACCTTC. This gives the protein CASNSGTGFGYTF.

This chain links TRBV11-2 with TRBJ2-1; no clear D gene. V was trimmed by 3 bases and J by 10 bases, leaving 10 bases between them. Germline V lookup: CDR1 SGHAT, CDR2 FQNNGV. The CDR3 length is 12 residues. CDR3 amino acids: CASSFTLREQFF. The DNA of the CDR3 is TGTGCCAGCAGCTTCACCCTGAGGGAGCAGTTCTTC.

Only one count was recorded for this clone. Written as DNA, the CDR3 is TGTGCCAGCAGTGGGCTTGGTCCCCAGCATTTT. Protein: CASSGLGPQHF. The V call is TRBV2, the J call TRBJ1-5, with D hard to call. Trimming pared 4 bases from V and 10 bases from J, leaving 8 bases between. Germline CDR1 reads SNHLY; CDR2 reads FYNNEI. The CDR3 is made up of 11 amino acids.

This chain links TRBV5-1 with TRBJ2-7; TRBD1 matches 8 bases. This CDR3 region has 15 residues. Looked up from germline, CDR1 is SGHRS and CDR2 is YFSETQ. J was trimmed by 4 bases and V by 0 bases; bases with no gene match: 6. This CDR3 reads CASSLGQGARYEQYF. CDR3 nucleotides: TGCGCCAGCAGCTTGGGTCAGGGGGCGAGGTACGAGCAGTACTTC. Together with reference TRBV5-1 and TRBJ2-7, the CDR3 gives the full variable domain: KAGVTQTPRYLIKTRGQQVTLSCSPISGHRSVSWYQQTPGQGLQFLFEYFSETQRNKGNFPGRFSGRQFSNSRSEMNVSTLELGDSALYLCASSLGQGARYEQYFGPGTRLTVT.

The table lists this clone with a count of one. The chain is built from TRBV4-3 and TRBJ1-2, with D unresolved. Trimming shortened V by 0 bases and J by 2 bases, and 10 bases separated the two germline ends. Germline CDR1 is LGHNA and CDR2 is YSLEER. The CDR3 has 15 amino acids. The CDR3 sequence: CASSQERQHNYGYTF. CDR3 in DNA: TGCGCCAGCAGCCAAGAGCGGCAGCACAACTATGGCTACACCTTC.

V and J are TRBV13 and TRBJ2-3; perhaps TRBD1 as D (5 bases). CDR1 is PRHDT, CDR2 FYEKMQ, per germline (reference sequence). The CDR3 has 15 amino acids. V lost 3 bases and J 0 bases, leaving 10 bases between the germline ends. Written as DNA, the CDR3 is TGTGCCAGCAGCTTTGGGGCCGTAAGCACAGATACGCAGTATTTT. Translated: CASSFGAVSTDTQYF.

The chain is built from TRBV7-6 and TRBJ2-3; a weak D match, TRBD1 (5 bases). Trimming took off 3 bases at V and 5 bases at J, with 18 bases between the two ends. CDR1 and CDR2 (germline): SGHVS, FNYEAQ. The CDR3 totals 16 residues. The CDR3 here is CASSLTPQGLQDTQYF. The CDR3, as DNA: TGTGCCAGCAGCTTGACTCCCCAGGGATTACAAGATACGCAGTATTTT.

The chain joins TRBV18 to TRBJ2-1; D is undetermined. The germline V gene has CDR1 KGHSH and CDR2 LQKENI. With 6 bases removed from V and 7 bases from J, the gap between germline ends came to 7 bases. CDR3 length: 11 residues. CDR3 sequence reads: CASSPENEQFF. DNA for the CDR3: TGTGCCAGCTCGCCCGAGAATGAGCAGTTCTTC.

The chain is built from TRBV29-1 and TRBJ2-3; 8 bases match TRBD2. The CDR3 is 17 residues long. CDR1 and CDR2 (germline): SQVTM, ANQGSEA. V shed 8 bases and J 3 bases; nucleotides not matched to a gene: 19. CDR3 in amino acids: CSSRGVAGWGLTDTQYF. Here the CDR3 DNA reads TGCAGCTCCAGAGGGGTAGCGGGATGGGGGTTGACAGATACGCAGTATTTT.

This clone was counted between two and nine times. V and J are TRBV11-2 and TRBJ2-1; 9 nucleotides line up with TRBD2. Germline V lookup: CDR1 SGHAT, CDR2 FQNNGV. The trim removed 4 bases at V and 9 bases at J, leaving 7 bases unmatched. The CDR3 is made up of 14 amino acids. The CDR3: CASSSLLLAGEQFF. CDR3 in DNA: TGTGCCAGCAGCTCCCTACTACTAGCGGGTGAGCAGTTCTTC. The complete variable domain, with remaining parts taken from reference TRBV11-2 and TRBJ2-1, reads EAGVAQSPRYKIIEKRQSVAFWCNPISGHATLYWYQQILGQGPKLLIQFQNNGVVDDSQLPKDRFSAERLKGVDSTLKIQPAKLEDSAVYLCASSSLLLAGEQFFGPGTRLTVL.

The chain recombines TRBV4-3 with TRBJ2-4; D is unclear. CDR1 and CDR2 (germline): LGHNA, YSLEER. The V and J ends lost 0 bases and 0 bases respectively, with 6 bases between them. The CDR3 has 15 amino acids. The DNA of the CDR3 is TGCGCCAGCAGCCAAGAGACTGCAGCCAAAAACATTCAGTACTTC. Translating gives CASSQETAAKNIQYF.

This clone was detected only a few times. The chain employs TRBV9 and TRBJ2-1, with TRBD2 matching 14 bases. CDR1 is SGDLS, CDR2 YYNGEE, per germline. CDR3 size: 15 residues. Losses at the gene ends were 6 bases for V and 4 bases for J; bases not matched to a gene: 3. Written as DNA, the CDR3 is TGTGCCAGCACCCGGACTAGCGGGAGGTACAATGAGCAGTTCTTC. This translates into CASTRTSGRYNEQFF.

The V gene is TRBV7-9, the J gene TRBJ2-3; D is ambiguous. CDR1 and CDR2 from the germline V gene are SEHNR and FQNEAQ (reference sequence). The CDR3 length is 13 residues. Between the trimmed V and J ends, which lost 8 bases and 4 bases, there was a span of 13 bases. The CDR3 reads CASGDPPSDTQYF. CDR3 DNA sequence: TGTGCCAGCGGAGATCCTCCGTCAGATACGCAGTATTTT.

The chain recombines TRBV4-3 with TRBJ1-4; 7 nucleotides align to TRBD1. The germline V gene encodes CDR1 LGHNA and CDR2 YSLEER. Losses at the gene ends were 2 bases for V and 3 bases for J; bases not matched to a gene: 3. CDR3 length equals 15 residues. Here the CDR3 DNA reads TGCGCCAGCAGCCAATTGGGACAGCCTAATGAAAAACTGTTTTTT. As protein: CASSQLGQPNEKLFF.

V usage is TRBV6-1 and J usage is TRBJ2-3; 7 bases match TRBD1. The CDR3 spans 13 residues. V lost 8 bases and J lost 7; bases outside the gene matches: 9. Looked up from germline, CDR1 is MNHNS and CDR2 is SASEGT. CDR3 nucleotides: TGTGCCAGCCCCCGGACAGGCAGTTATACGCAGTATTTT. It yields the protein CASPRTGSYTQYF.

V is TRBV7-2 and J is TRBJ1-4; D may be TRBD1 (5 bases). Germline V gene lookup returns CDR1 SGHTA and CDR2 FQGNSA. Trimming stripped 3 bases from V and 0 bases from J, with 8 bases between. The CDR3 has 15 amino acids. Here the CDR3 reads CASSFDSATNEKLFF. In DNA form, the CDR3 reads TGTGCCAGCAGCTTCGACAGTGCAACTAATGAAAAACTGTTTTTT. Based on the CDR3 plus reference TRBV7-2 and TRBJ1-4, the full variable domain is GAGVSQSPSNKVTEKGKDVELRCDPISGHTALYWYRQSLGQGLEFLIYFQGNSAPDKSGLPSDRFSAERTGGSVSTLTIQRTQQEDSAVYLCASSFDSATNEKLFFGSGTQLSVL.

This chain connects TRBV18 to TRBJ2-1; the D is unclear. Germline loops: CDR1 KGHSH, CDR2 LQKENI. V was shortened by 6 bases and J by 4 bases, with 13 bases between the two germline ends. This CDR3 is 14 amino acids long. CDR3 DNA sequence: TGTGCCAGCTCCCAGGCCAACGGTTACAATGAGCAGTTCTTC. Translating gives CASSQANGYNEQFF.